The rows below give T cell receptor beta chains drawn from one sample of a study of vaccination effects on CD4 cells after COVID-19. These receptors' targets are unknown. The data were produced by immunoSEQ multiplex PCR, yet TCRdb's version contains in-frame clones alone and is incomplete. The sample lists fewer than 25,000 clones, approximately 80% occurring once. The sample consisted of CD4+ T cells from PBMCs cultured with HCoV-NL63 spike peptides, taken before COVID-19 vaccination. The receptors originated from a human donor who received a COVID-19 vaccine. CDR3s include the opening cysteine and the closing phenylalanine or tryptophan. D genes are given only for firm matches. Clone size appears in some rows only: once, few, many, or a class for an expanded clone.

V gene: TRBV6-5; J gene: TRBJ1-5; D gene: NA; clone size: NA; CDR3 DNA: TGTGCCAGCAGGGGACCTTCAGCGGGTCAGCCCCAGCATTTT; CDR3 protein: CASRGPSAGQPQHF
V gene: TRBV27; J gene: TRBJ1-5; D gene: NA; clone size: NA; CDR3 DNA: TGTGCCAGCAGTTTGAGGGCCCCCAGCGCCCAGCCCCAGCATTTT; CDR3 protein: CASSLRAPSAQPQHF
V gene: TRBV7-2; J gene: TRBJ2-3; D gene: TRBD2; clone size: NA; CDR3 DNA: TGTGCCAGCAGCGGAAGTAGCGGGGGGGCGATAGATACGCAGTATTTT; CDR3 protein: CASSGSSGGAIDTQYF
V gene: TRBV5-1; J gene: TRBJ2-6; D gene: NA; clone size: NA; CDR3 DNA: TGCGCCAGCAGCTTGGGGATCCCCTCTGGGGCCAACGTCCTGACTTTC; CDR3 protein: CASSLGIPSGANVLTF
V gene: TRBV19; J gene: TRBJ2-2; D gene: NA; clone size: few; CDR3 DNA: TGTGCCAGTAGCAAAACAGGCCTCTTCTCCACCGGGGAGCTGTTTTTT; CDR3 protein: CASSKTGLFSTGELFF
V gene: TRBV5-1; J gene: TRBJ2-2; D gene: TRBD1; clone size: NA; CDR3 DNA: TGCGCCAGCAGCTTGCAGGGACAGGGTACCGGGGAGCTGTTTTTT; CDR3 protein: CASSLQGQGTGELFF
V gene: TRBV6-4; J gene: TRBJ2-1; D gene: NA; clone size: NA; CDR3 DNA: TGTGCCAGCAGTTTTGACAAACGTTACAATGAGCAGTTCTTC; CDR3 protein: CASSFDKRYNEQFF
V gene: TRBV10-2; J gene: TRBJ2-3; D gene: TRBD2; clone size: NA; CDR3 DNA: TGCGCCAGCAGGCGACTAGCGGAGGGGATAGGAGATACGCAGTATTTT; CDR3 protein: CASRRLAEGIGDTQYF
V gene: TRBV7-6; J gene: TRBJ2-5; D gene: TRBD2; clone size: NA; CDR3 DNA: TGTGCCAGCAGCTTAGGACTAGCGGGAGGTCAAGAGACCCAGTACTTC; CDR3 protein: CASSLGLAGGQETQYF
V gene: TRBV6-5; J gene: TRBJ1-1; D gene: NA; clone size: NA; CDR3 DNA: TGTGCCAGCACGGCTTACGGATCCCCCAGCACTGAAGCTTTCTTT; CDR3 protein: CASTAYGSPSTEAFF
V gene: TRBV4-1; J gene: TRBJ2-7; D gene: NA; clone size: few; CDR3 DNA: TGCGCCAGCAGCCAAGGAGGAGGAACGACCCGCGAGCAGTACTTC; CDR3 protein: CASSQGGGTTREQYF
V gene: TRBV3-1/TRBV3-2; J gene: TRBJ1-1; D gene: TRBD1; clone size: NA; CDR3 DNA: TGTGCCAGCAGCCAACCGGGACAGGGGATCGCTGAAGCTTTCTTT; CDR3 protein: CASSQPGQGIAEAFF
V gene: TRBV6-5; J gene: TRBJ2-5; D gene: TRBD1; clone size: NA; CDR3 DNA: TGTGCCAGCACCCCGACAGGGAGAGAGACCCAGTACTTC; CDR3 protein: CASTPTGRETQYF
V gene: TRBV24-1; J gene: TRBJ2-3; D gene: TRBD2; clone size: NA; CDR3 DNA: TGTGCCACCAGTGTTACTAGCGGGGGGGCAGATACGCAGTATTTT; CDR3 protein: CATSVTSGGADTQYF
V gene: TRBV19; J gene: TRBJ1-6; D gene: TRBD1; clone size: NA; CDR3 DNA: TGTGCCAGTAGTATAGGCTGGGACAGGGTGCCCTCACCCCTCCACTTT; CDR3 protein: CASSIGWDRVPSPLHF
V gene: TRBV5-5; J gene: TRBJ2-3; D gene: NA; clone size: NA; CDR3 DNA: TGTGCCAGCAGCCGGGGAACGACAGATACGCAGTATTTT; CDR3 protein: CASSRGTTDTQYF
V gene: TRBV6-6; J gene: TRBJ1-1; D gene: NA; clone size: NA; CDR3 DNA: TGTGCCAGCGTCTCTGAGAGAGAAGCTTTCTTT; CDR3 protein: CASVSEREAFF
V gene: TRBV27; J gene: TRBJ2-7; D gene: TRBD2; clone size: few; CDR3 DNA: TGTGCCAGTAGTCATAAGCGGGGGGGAACCTACGAGCAGTACTTC; CDR3 protein: CASSHKRGGTYEQYF
V gene: TRBV3-1/TRBV3-2; J gene: TRBJ2-5; D gene: TRBD2; clone size: few; CDR3 DNA: TGTGCCAGCAGCCAAGGCGGGGGGGGAGAGACCCAGTACTTC; CDR3 protein: CASSQGGGGETQYF
V gene: TRBV6-2/TRBV6-3; J gene: TRBJ1-2; D gene: NA; clone size: NA; CDR3 DNA: TGTGCCAGCAGTTACCCATCACGGAGCTACTATGGCTACACCTTC; CDR3 protein: CASSYPSRSYYGYTF
V gene: TRBV29-1; J gene: TRBJ2-3; D gene: NA; clone size: NA; CDR3 DNA: TGCAGCGTTGCCCCCAGCACAGATACGCAGTATTTT; CDR3 protein: CSVAPSTDTQYF
V gene: TRBV18; J gene: TRBJ2-7; D gene: TRBD2; clone size: NA; CDR3 DNA: TGTGCCAGCTCACCACTCAGCGGGGCAACCTCCTACGAGCAGTACTTC; CDR3 protein: CASSPLSGATSYEQYF
V gene: TRBV6-6; J gene: TRBJ1-2; D gene: NA; clone size: few; CDR3 DNA: TGTGCCAGCAGTTACGGCAACGCAGTCTATGGCTACACCTTC; CDR3 protein: CASSYGNAVYGYTF
V gene: TRBV18; J gene: TRBJ2-3; D gene: NA; clone size: medium-sized; CDR3 DNA: TGTGCCAGCTCACGGGATTTTCTTAGCACAGATACGCAGTATTTT; CDR3 protein: CASSRDFLSTDTQYF
V gene: TRBV25-1; J gene: TRBJ2-1; D gene: TRBD2; clone size: NA; CDR3 DNA: TGTGCCAGCAGTGATACTAGCGGGAGTCACAATGAGCAGTTCTTC; CDR3 protein: CASSDTSGSHNEQFF
V gene: TRBV5-4; J gene: TRBJ2-7; D gene: NA; clone size: NA; CDR3 DNA: TGTGCCAGCAGCCCAGGGGAAGTCTGGGGCGAGCAGTACTTC; CDR3 protein: CASSPGEVWGEQYF
V gene: TRBV5-1; J gene: TRBJ2-5; D gene: NA; clone size: NA; CDR3 DNA: TGCGCCAGCAGCTCGCCAGGGAGTGGGAAGACCCAGTACTTC; CDR3 protein: CASSSPGSGKTQYF
V gene: TRBV5-4; J gene: TRBJ2-7; D gene: TRBD1; clone size: few; CDR3 DNA: TGTGCCAGCAGCCAGAGGGGACAGGGATTCTACGAGCAGTACTTC; CDR3 protein: CASSQRGQGFYEQYF
V gene: TRBV5-4; J gene: TRBJ2-3; D gene: NA; clone size: NA; CDR3 DNA: TGTGCCAGCAGCTTGGACTCCGCCGAACTCCGGGGCACAGATACGCAGTATTTT; CDR3 protein: CASSLDSAELRGTDTQYF
V gene: TRBV2; J gene: TRBJ1-1; D gene: TRBD1; clone size: NA; CDR3 DNA: TGTGCCACCGGGACAGTGGGTGGCCCTGAAGCTTTCTTT; CDR3 protein: CATGTVGGPEAFF
V gene: TRBV7-9; J gene: TRBJ2-7; D gene: NA; clone size: once; CDR3 DNA: TGTGCCAGCAGTCTAGACCCTAGCTCCTACGAGCAGTACTTC; CDR3 protein: CASSLDPSSYEQYF
V gene: TRBV7-2; J gene: TRBJ2-7; D gene: TRBD2; clone size: NA; CDR3 DNA: TGTGCCAGCAGCTTAGAGTTTAGCGGGAGCTCCTACGAGCAGTACTTC; CDR3 protein: CASSLEFSGSSYEQYF
V gene: TRBV6-5; J gene: TRBJ2-6; D gene: TRBD2; clone size: NA; CDR3 DNA: TGTGCCAGCAGTTACCAGGGAGGGTCTGGGGCCAACGTCCTGACTTTC; CDR3 protein: CASSYQGGSGANVLTF
V gene: TRBV7-7; J gene: TRBJ2-5; D gene: NA; clone size: NA; CDR3 DNA: TGTGCCAGCAGCTCAGGTCGGCTGGTGAGGGGGACATTGGAGACCCAGTACTTC; CDR3 protein: CASSSGRLVRGTLETQYF
V gene: TRBV30; J gene: TRBJ1-2; D gene: NA; clone size: NA; CDR3 DNA: TGTGCCTGGAGTGTTTTGAGTAGGAATGGCTACACCTTC; CDR3 protein: CAWSVLSRNGYTF
V gene: TRBV6-5; J gene: TRBJ2-1; D gene: TRBD1; clone size: NA; CDR3 DNA: TGTGCCAGGGCCCTGGCAGGGGGCTATGATGAGCAGTTCTTC; CDR3 protein: CARALAGGYDEQFF
V gene: TRBV6-5; J gene: TRBJ2-3; D gene: NA; clone size: NA; CDR3 DNA: TGTGCCAGCACGGCTGGGAGCGACACAGATACGCAGTATTTT; CDR3 protein: CASTAGSDTDTQYF
V gene: TRBV18; J gene: TRBJ1-1; D gene: NA; clone size: once; CDR3 DNA: TGTGCCAGCACGACAGTCAACACTGAAGCTTTCTTT; CDR3 protein: CASTTVNTEAFF
V gene: TRBV7-9; J gene: TRBJ1-2; D gene: NA; clone size: few; CDR3 DNA: TGTGCCAGCAGCTCCGCGACAGGCCGCCTTAACTATGGCTACACCTTC; CDR3 protein: CASSSATGRLNYGYTF
V gene: TRBV27; J gene: TRBJ1-5; D gene: NA; clone size: NA; CDR3 DNA: TGTGCCAGCAGTTTACAGGGTGGGGTGCTTAATCAGCCCCAGCATTTT; CDR3 protein: CASSLQGGVLNQPQHF
V gene: TRBV3-1/TRBV3-2; J gene: TRBJ1-1; D gene: NA; clone size: NA; CDR3 DNA: TGTGCCAGCAGCCAAGGTCGAATAGGTAATCGGTGGACTGAAGCTTTCTTT; CDR3 protein: CASSQGRIGNRWTEAFF
V gene: TRBV12-3/TRBV12-4; J gene: TRBJ2-5; D gene: NA; clone size: NA; CDR3 DNA: TGTGCCAGCAGTTTCAACAGGGCTGAGACCCAGTACTTC; CDR3 protein: CASSFNRAETQYF